The clone carrying this TCR beta chain was recorded only once. Clones were read by immunoSEQ multiplex PCR, and TCRdb kept only the in-frame ones, dropping some. This table has tens of thousands of clones, 90% appearing once. These data originate in a study of technical replicates of blood from several donors. This CDR3 is 17 amino acids long. The sample consisted of PBMCs. This chain connects TRBV21-1 to TRBJ2-1; the table's D call, TRBD1, was not checked against the DNA. TRBV21-1 is a documented pseudogene. This TCR derives from a human donor in good health. Some clones in this sample may be carry-over from other donors' samples. The CDR3 protein is CASSRLQGSHNYNEQFF. DNA for the CDR3: TGTGCCAGCAGCAGACTGCAGGGCAGTCACAACTACAATGAGCAGTTCTTC.